The clone carrying this T cell receptor (beta chain) came up many times. Each CDR3 protein gets one entry after TCRdb re-called the 5' RACE reads with MiXCR. Of about 68,000 distinct CDR3 sequences in the sample, 5% to 8% are singletons; the top ten hold about 40%. This sample stems from a study of T cells after yellow fever vaccination. Study overall: SMART-Seq v4 Ultra Low Input handled preparation of low-cell-number fractions.

This CDR3 is built from 12 residues. Germline assignment: CDR1 SQVTM and CDR2 ANQGSEA. The V and J ends lost 6 bases and 5 bases respectively, with 10 bases between them. The chain joins TRBV29-1 to TRBJ2-2; D unclear. Here the sequenced sample was CD8+ T cells sorted from PBMCs, taken about 49 days after the first yellow fever vaccination. This receptor was obtained from a man between 18 and 35 years old who received the YFV17D yellow fever vaccine. The chain's CDR3 is CSVPFGTGELFF. The CDR3 DNA reads TGCAGCGTCCCGTTTGGAACCGGGGAGCTGTTTTTT.